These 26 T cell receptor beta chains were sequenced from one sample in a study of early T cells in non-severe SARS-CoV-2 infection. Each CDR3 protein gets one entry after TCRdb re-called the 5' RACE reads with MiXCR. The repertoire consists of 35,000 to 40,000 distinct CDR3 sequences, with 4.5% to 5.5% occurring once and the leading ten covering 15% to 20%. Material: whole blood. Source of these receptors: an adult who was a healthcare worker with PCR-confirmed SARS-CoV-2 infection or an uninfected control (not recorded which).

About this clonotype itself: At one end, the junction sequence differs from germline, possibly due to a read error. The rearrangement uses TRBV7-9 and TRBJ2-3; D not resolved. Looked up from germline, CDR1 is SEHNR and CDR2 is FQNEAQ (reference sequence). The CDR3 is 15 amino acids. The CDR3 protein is CVSSRPLSSTDTQYF. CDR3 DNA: TGTGTCAGCAGCCGCCCCCTGTCTAGCACAGATACGCAGTATTTT.

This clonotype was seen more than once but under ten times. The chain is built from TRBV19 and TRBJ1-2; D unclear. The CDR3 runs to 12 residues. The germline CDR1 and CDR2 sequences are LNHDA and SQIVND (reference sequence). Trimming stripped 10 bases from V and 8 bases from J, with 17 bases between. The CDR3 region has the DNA TGTGCCACTCGGGCGGTACTATACGGCTACACCTTC. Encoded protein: CATRAVLYGYTF.

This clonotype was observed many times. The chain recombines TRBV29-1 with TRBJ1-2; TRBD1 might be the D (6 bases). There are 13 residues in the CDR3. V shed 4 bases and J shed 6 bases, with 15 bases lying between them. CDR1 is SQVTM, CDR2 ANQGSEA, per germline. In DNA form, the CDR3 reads TGCAGCGTTGCCCTATGGGGGGCGGATGGCTACACCTTC. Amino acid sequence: CSVALWGADGYTF.

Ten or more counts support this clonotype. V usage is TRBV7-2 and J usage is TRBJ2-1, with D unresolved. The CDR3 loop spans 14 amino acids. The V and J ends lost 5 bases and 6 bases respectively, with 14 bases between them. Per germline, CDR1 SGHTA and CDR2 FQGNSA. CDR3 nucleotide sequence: TGTGCCAGCAGCCTCAGGATCCCCTCCAATGAGCAGTTCTTC. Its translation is CASSLRIPSNEQFF.

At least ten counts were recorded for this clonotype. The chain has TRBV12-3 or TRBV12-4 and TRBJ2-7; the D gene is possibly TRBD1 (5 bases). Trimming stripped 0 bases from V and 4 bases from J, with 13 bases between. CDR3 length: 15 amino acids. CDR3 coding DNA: TGTGCCAGCAGTTTAGCCCTTCTGGGGCAATACGAGCAGTACTTC. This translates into CASSLALLGQYEQYF.

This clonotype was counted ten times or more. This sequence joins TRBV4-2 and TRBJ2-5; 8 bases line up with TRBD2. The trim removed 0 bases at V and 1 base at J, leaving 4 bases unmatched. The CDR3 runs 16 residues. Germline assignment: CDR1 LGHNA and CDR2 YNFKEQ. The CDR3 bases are TGTGCCAGCAGCCAAGAGGGGACTAGAGGCCAAGAGACCCAGTACTTC. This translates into CASSQEGTRGQETQYF.

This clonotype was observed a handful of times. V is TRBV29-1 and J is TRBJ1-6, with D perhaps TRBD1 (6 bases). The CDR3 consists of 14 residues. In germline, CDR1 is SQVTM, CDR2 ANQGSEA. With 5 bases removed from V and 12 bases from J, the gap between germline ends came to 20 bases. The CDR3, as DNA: TGCAGCGTTAAGGGGGACGACAATGGTGGACCCCTCCACTTT. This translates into CSVKGDDNGGPLHF.

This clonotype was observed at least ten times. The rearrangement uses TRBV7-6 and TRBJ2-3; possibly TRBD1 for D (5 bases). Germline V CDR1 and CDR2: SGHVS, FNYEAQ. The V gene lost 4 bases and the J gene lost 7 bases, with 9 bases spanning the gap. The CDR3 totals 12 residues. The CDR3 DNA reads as TGTGCCAGCAGCTCAGCAGGGAATACGCAGTATTTT. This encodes CASSSAGNTQYF.

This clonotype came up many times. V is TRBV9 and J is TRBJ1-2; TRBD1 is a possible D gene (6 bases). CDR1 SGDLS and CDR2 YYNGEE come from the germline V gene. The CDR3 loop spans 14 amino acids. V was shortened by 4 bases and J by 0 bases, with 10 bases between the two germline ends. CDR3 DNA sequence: TGTGCCAGCAGCTCAAGACAGGCTAACTATGGCTACACCTTC. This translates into CASSSRQANYGYTF.

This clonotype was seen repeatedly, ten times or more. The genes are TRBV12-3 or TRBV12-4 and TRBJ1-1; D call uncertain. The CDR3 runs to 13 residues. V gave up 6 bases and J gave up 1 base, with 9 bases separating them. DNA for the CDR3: TGTGCCAGCAGCCCAGGATGGAACACTGAAGCTTTCTTT. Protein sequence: CASSPGWNTEAFF.

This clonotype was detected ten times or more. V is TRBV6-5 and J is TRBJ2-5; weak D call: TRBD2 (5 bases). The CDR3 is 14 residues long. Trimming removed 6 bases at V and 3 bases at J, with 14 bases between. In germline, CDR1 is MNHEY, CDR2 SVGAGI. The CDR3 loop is CASSPSPGKETQYF. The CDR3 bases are TGTGCCAGCAGCCCATCCCCCGGGAAAGAGACCCAGTACTTC.

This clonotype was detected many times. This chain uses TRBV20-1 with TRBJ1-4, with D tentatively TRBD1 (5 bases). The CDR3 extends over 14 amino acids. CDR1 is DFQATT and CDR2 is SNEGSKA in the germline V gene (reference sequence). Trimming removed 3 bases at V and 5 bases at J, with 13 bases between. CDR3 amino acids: CSARLSPGNEKLFF. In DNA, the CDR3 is TGCAGTGCTAGGCTCTCGCCAGGGAATGAAAAACTGTTTTTT.

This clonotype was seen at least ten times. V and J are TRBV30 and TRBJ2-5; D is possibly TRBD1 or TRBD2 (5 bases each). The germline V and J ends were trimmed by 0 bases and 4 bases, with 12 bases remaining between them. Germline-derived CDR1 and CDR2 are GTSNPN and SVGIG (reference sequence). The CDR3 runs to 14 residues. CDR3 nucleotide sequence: TGTGCCTGGAGTGTACGCAGGGCGGGAGAGACCCAGTACTTC. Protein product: CAWSVRRAGETQYF.

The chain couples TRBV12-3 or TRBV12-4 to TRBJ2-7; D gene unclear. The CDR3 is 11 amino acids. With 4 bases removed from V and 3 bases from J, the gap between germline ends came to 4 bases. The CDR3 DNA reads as TGTGCCAGCAGTTCCTACTACGAGCAGTACTTC. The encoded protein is CASSSYYEQYF.

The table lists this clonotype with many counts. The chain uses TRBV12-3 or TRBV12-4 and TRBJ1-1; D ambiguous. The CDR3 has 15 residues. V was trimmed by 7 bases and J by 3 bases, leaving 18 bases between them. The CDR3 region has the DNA TGTGCCAGCATCTTCACGGGGAGTAAGTACACTGAAGCTTTCTTT. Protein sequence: CASIFTGSKYTEAFF.

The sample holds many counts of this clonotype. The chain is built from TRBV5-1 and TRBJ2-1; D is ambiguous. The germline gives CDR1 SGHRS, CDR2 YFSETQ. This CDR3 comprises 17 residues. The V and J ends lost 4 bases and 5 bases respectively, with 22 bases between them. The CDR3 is CASSRRQQSTANNEQFF. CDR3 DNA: TGCGCCAGCAGCCGGAGACAACAAAGTACAGCAAACAATGAGCAGTTCTTC.

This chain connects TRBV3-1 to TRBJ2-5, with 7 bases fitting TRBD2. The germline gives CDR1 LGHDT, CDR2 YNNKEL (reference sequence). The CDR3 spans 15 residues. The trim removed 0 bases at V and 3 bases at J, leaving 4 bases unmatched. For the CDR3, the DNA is TGTGCCAGCAGCCAAGATCCCCGGGGGGAAGAGACCCAGTACTTC. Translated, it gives CASSQDPRGEETQYF.

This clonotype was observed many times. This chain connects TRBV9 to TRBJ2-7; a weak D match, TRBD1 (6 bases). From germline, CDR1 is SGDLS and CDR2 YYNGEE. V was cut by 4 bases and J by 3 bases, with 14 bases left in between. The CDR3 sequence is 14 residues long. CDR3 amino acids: CASSPRQADYEQYF. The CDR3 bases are TGTGCCAGCAGCCCTAGACAGGCGGACTACGAGCAGTACTTC.

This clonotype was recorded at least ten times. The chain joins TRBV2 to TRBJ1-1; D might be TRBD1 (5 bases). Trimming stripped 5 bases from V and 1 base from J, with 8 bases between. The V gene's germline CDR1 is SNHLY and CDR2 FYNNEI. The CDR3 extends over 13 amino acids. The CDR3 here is CASSFGQNTEAFF. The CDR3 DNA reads TGTGCCAGCAGTTTCGGACAGAACACTGAAGCTTTCTTT.

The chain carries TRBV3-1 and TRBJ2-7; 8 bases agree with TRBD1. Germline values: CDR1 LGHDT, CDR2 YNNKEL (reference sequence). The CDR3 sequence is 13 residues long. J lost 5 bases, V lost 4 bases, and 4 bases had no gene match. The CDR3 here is CASSPTGGNEQYF. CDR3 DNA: TGTGCCAGCAGCCCTACAGGGGGAAACGAGCAGTACTTC.

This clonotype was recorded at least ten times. The DNA of the CDR3 is TGTGCCAGCAGCTTTGGGGACCTGACGAATGAAAAACTGTTTTTT. As protein: CASSFGDLTNEKLFF. The V and J genes are TRBV7-9 and TRBJ1-4; possible D gene TRBD1, 5 bases. The CDR3 totals 15 residues. Trimming took 3 bases from V and 5 from J, leaving 13 bases between them. Germline assignment: CDR1 SEHNR and CDR2 FQNEAQ (reference sequence).

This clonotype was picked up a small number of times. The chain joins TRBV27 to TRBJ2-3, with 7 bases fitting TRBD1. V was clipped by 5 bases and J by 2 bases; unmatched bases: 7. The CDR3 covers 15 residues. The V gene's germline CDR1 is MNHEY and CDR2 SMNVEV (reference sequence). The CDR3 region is CASSLDRDTTDTQYF. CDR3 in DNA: TGTGCCAGCAGTCTCGACAGGGATACCACAGATACGCAGTATTTT.

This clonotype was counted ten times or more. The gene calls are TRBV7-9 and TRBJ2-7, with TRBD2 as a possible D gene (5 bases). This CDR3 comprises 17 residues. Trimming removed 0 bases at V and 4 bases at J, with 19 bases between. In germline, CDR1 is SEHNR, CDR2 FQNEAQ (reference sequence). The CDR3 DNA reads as TGTGCCAGCAGCTTAGCGCTACTCGAGGGTTCCATTTACGAGCAGTACTTC. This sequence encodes CASSLALLEGSIYEQYF. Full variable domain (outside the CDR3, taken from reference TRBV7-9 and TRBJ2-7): DTGVSQNPRHKITKRGQNVTFRCDPISEHNRLYWYRQTLGQGPEFLTYFQNEAQLEKSRLLSDRFSAERPKGSFSTLEIQRTEQGDSAMYLCASSLALLEGSIYEQYFGPGTRLTVT.

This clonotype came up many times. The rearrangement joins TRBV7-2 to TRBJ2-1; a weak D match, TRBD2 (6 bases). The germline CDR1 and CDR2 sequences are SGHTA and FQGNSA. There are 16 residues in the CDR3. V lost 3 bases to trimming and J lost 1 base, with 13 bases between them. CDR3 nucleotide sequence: TGTGCCAGCAGCTTCCGGCGAGGGAGGTCCTACAATGAGCAGTTCTTC. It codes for CASSFRRGRSYNEQFF.

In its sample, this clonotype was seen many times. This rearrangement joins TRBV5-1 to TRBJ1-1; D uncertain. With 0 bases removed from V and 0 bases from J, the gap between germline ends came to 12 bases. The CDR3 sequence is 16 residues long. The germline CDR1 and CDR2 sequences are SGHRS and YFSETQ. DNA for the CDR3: TGCGCCAGCAGCTTGGCAGCCGGACGGATGAACACTGAAGCTTTCTTT. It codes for CASSLAAGRMNTEAFF.

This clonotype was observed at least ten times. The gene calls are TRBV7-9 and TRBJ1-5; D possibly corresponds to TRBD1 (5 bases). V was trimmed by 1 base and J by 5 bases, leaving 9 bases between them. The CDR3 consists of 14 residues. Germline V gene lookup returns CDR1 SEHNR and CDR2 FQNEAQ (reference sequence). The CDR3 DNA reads TGTGCCAGCAGCTTAGGGGCACAGGATCAGCCCCAGCATTTT. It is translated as CASSLGAQDQPQHF.